These 22 T cell receptor beta chains came from one sample sequenced in a study of blood T cell repertoires in COVID-19. Sequencing was performed with immunoSEQ multiplex PCR; in TCRdb, only in-frame clones are kept and a portion is missing. The table has about 260,000 clones, approximately 89% seen once. The sequenced material came from PBMCs or T cells enriched from blood (not recorded which). The receptor source for this set is a woman between 40 and 50 years old with acute COVID-19.

The V and J genes are TRBV13 and TRBJ1-1; 12 bases line up with TRBD1. The junction had 7 bases not matched to a gene; V was cut back by 1 base and J by 4 bases. CDR3 length: 17 residues. Germline CDR1 and CDR2: PRHDT and FYEKMQ (reference sequence). The CDR3 is CASSLVWDRGQVTEAFF. CDR3 DNA: TGTGCCAGCAGCTTAGTGTGGGACAGGGGGCAGGTCACTGAAGCTTTCTTT.

V is TRBV2 and J is TRBJ1-5; D perhaps matches TRBD1 (6 bases). The V gene lost 6 bases and the J gene lost 9 bases, with 15 bases spanning the gap. Per germline, CDR1 SNHLY and CDR2 FYNNEI. This CDR3 spans 13 amino acids. CDR3 DNA: TGTGCCAGCAGCCTCGCTATAGGGGGGCCCCAGCATTTT. Translation: CASSLAIGGPQHF.

The rearrangement joins TRBV25-1 to TRBJ1-2; 11 bases map to TRBD1. The germline V gene encodes CDR1 MGHDK and CDR2 SYGVNS. J gave up 5 bases and V 3 bases, and 8 bases lay outside the gene matches. CDR3 size: 16 residues. The CDR3 DNA reads as TGTGCCAGCAGTGAGCCAAGGACAGGGGGCGCATATGGCTACACCTTC. This encodes CASSEPRTGGAYGYTF.

The chain is built from TRBV28 and TRBJ2-1, with a tentative D call TRBD2 (6 bases). V gave up 3 bases and J gave up 4 bases, with 13 bases separating them. Germline loops: CDR1 MDHEN, CDR2 SYDVKM. The CDR3 contains 15 residues. CDR3 sequence (DNA): TGTGCCAGCAGTTTCGGGGGACCAGCTTACAATGAGCAGTTCTTC. Translated, it gives CASSFGGPAYNEQFF. Drawing the rest from reference TRBV28 and TRBJ2-1, the complete variable domain is DVKVTQSSRYLVKRTGEKVFLECVQDMDHENMFWYRQDPGLGLRLIYFSYDVKMKEKGDIPEGYSVSREKKERFSLILESASTNQTSMYLCASSFGGPAYNEQFFGPGTRLTVL.

The CDR3 nucleotides read TGTGCCAGCAGCTTAGCGTCTAGCGGAGCCTACAATGAGCAGTTCTTC. As protein: CASSLASSGAYNEQFF. The genes are TRBV7-9 and TRBJ2-1; 7 bases line up with TRBD2. Trimming removed 0 bases from V and 2 bases from J; junction bases left unmatched: 4. The CDR3 is 16 residues long. Germline lookup yields CDR1 SEHNR and CDR2 FQNEAQ (reference sequence).

This clone has just one count. The chain couples TRBV2 to TRBJ1-5, with D possibly TRBD1 on 5 matching bases. The CDR3 is made up of 14 amino acids. Germline V gene lookup returns CDR1 SNHLY and CDR2 FYNNEI. Between the trimmed V and J ends, which lost 5 bases and 7 bases, there was a span of 15 bases. The CDR3 sequence is CASSRGEVGQPQHF. CDR3 DNA: TGTGCCAGCAGTCGAGGGGAGGTGGGGCAGCCCCAGCATTTT.

The genes are TRBV11-3 and TRBJ1-1, with a possible D match to TRBD1 (5 bases). Germline assignment: CDR1 SGHNT and CDR2 YENEEA. The V and J ends lost 0 bases and 8 bases respectively, with 13 bases between them. The CDR3 spans 14 residues. DNA for the CDR3: TGTGCCAGCAGCTTAGACCACAGGTACCCCGAAGCTTTCTTT. Protein sequence: CASSLDHRYPEAFF. Looking up the rest from reference TRBV11-3 and TRBJ1-1 gives the full variable domain: EAGVVQSPRYKIIEKKQPVAFWCNPISGHNTLYWYLQNLGQGPELLIRYENEEAVDDSQLPKDRFSAERLKGVDSTLKIQPAELGDSAVYLCASSLDHRYPEAFFGQGTRLTVV.

CDR3: CASSISPGETQYF. DNA of the CDR3: TGTGCCAGCAGCATTAGCCCCGGAGAGACCCAGTACTTC. The rearrangement links TRBV11-2 to TRBJ2-5; no definite D call. The V and J ends lost 5 bases and 4 bases respectively, with 11 bases between them. The CDR3 is made up of 13 amino acids. The germline CDR1 and CDR2 sequences are SGHAT and FQNNGV.

CDR3 loop: CASSLFGSGNTIYF. DNA for the CDR3: TGTGCCAGCAGTTTGTTCGGCTCTGGAAACACCATATATTTT. The chain joins TRBV28 to TRBJ1-3; D is unresolved. Germline V gives CDR1 MDHEN, CDR2 SYDVKM. Deletions cut 3 bases from V and 0 bases from J, with 6 bases between. The CDR3 length is 14 residues.

About this clone itself: The junction shows a germline mismatch at one end, possibly a read error. The J gene is TRBJ1-5, the V gene TRBV6-5, with a tentative D call TRBD1 (6 bases). Germline V gives CDR1 MNHEY, CDR2 SVGAGI. The length of the CDR3 is 13 residues. The chain's CDR3 is CASSSQTGTPPHF. The CDR3 nucleotides are TGTGCCAGCAGTTCCCAGACCGGGACACCCCCGCATTTT.

The chain has TRBV14 and TRBJ2-1; TRBD1 is a possible D gene (6 bases). Germline V lookup: CDR1 SGHDN, CDR2 FVKESK. Trimming pared 2 bases from V and 10 bases from J, leaving 12 bases between. This CDR3 has 13 residues. The CDR3 spells CASSQQGLGEQFF. The CDR3 DNA sequence: TGTGCCAGCAGCCAACAGGGGTTGGGGGAGCAGTTCTTC. Supplemented by reference TRBV14 and TRBJ2-1, the full variable domain reads EAGVTQFPSHSVIEKGQTVTLRCDPISGHDNLYWYRRVMGKEIKFLLHFVKESKQDESGMPNNRFLAERTGGTYSTLKVQPAELEDSGVYFCASSQQGLGEQFFGPGTRLTVL.

About this clone: One junction end does not reproduce the germline sequence, and a read error may be involved. The J gene is TRBJ2-7, the V gene TRBV7-2, with 9 bases matching TRBD1. The germline CDR1 and CDR2 sequences are SGHTA and FQGNSA. The CDR3 contains 13 residues. CDR3 sequence: CASSFRTGVEHYF. The CDR3 region has the DNA TGTGCCAGCAGCTTCAGGACAGGGGTAGAGCACTACTTC. The whole variable domain, remainder taken from reference TRBV7-2 and TRBJ2-7, is GAGVSQSPSNKVTEKGKDVELRCDPISGHTALYWYRQSLGQGLEFLIYFQGNSAPDKSGLPSDRFSAERTGGSVSTLTIQRTQQEDSAVYLCASSFRTGVEHYFGPGTRLTVT.

The chain joins TRBV7-9 to TRBJ2-1; 7 bases agree with TRBD1. Per germline, CDR1 SEHNR and CDR2 FQNEAQ (reference sequence). The CDR3 runs to 14 residues. The V and J ends lost 9 bases and 11 bases, in that order; junction bases with no gene match: 16. CDR3 region: CASAVGTVWSQQFF. The DNA of the CDR3 is TGTGCCAGTGCCGTCGGGACAGTATGGAGCCAGCAGTTCTTC.

The genes are TRBV19 and TRBJ1-5; D is undetermined. The CDR3 runs to 13 residues. V shed 8 bases and J shed 6 bases, with 14 bases lying between them. Germline-derived CDR1 and CDR2 are LNHDA and SQIVND (reference sequence). The CDR3, as DNA: TGTGCCAGTGCCGCACGGGTAACTCAGCCCCAGCATTTT. Its translation is CASAARVTQPQHF.

V usage is TRBV19 and J usage is TRBJ2-1; D unclear. The germline V and J ends were trimmed by 5 bases and 12 bases, with 17 bases remaining between them. The CDR3 has 13 amino acids. Germline loops: CDR1 LNHDA, CDR2 SQIVND (reference sequence). CDR3 loop: CASSPSTHNSQFF. The CDR3 DNA reads as TGTGCCAGTAGTCCTTCGACTCATAACTCGCAGTTCTTC.

The chain carries TRBV24-1 and TRBJ2-3; 7 bases agree with TRBD2. V shed 4 bases and J 4 bases; nucleotides not matched to a gene: 10. The CDR3 length is 16 residues. CDR1 and CDR2 from the germline V gene are KGHDR and SFDVKD. CDR3 coding DNA: TGTGCCACCAGTGACGAATTGGCGGGAGAGGCAGATACGCAGTATTTT. Translated, it gives CATSDELAGEADTQYF.

This chain connects TRBV5-5 to TRBJ1-6; 8 nucleotides line up with TRBD1. Germline CDR1 and CDR2: SGHKS and YYEKEE (reference sequence). J gave up 9 bases and V 4 bases, and 18 bases lay outside the gene matches. The CDR3 covers 18 residues. This CDR3 reads CASSPGQGELHGISPLHF. Written as DNA, the CDR3 is TGTGCCAGCAGCCCCGGACAGGGCGAACTCCACGGGATTTCACCCCTCCACTTT.

This clone was observed at least ten times. The chain uses TRBV11-3 and TRBJ2-7; D unresolved. The CDR3 sequence is 12 residues long. Trimming pared 4 bases from V and 0 bases from J, leaving 4 bases between. Per the germline V gene, CDR1 is SGHNT and CDR2 is YENEEA. The CDR3 loop is CASSSRSYEQYV. The CDR3, as DNA: TGTGCCAGCAGCTCCCGCTCCTACGAGCAGTACGTC.

The J gene is TRBJ1-1, the V gene TRBV19; D is possibly TRBD1 (6 bases). The CDR3 is 14 amino acids. Trimming shortened V by 1 base and J by 5 bases, and 11 bases separated the two germline ends. CDR1 and CDR2 from the germline V gene are LNHDA and SQIVND (reference sequence). DNA of the CDR3: TGTGCCAGTAGTATAGGAGGGGGGGGGACTGAAGCTTTCTTT. As protein: CASSIGGGGTEAFF. The whole variable domain, remainder taken from reference TRBV19 and TRBJ1-1, is DGGITQSPKYLFRKEGQNVTLSCEQNLNHDAMYWYRQDPGQGLRLIYYSQIVNDFQKGDIAEGYSVSREKKESFPLTVTSAQKNPTAFYLCASSIGGGGTEAFFGQGTRLTVV.

V usage is TRBV19 and J usage is TRBJ1-4; the match to TRBD1 covers 7 bases. The CDR3 length is 15 residues. Germline V gives CDR1 LNHDA, CDR2 SQIVND (reference sequence). The junction had 11 bases not matched to a gene; V was cut back by 5 bases and J by 8 bases. This CDR3 reads CASSATGVTEEKLFF. CDR3 DNA sequence: TGTGCCAGTAGTGCTACAGGGGTAACGGAAGAAAAACTGTTTTTT. The whole variable domain, filled in from reference TRBV19 and TRBJ1-4, reads DGGITQSPKYLFRKEGQNVTLSCEQNLNHDAMYWYRQDPGQGLRLIYYSQIVNDFQKGDIAEGYSVSREKKESFPLTVTSAQKNPTAFYLCASSATGVTEEKLFFGSGTQLSVL.

The chain combines TRBV28 with TRBJ1-4; possible D gene TRBD1, 6 bases. The CDR3 sequence is 14 residues long. CDR1 is MDHEN and CDR2 is SYDVKM in the germline V gene. Trimming stripped 6 bases from V and 3 bases from J, with 11 bases between. CDR3 residues: CASSHRESNEKLFF. CDR3 nucleotides: TGTGCCAGCAGCCACAGGGAGTCTAATGAAAAACTGTTTTTT.

The chain has TRBV30 and TRBJ2-7, with D unresolved. The CDR3 is made up of 18 amino acids. Per germline, CDR1 GTSNPN and CDR2 SVGIG (reference sequence). V was trimmed by 0 bases and J by 2 bases, leaving 23 bases between them. DNA of the CDR3: TGTGCCTGGAGTGTCAAAAACGAGTTAGCACTGCATCCCTACGAGCAGTACTTC. Translating it yields CAWSVKNELALHPYEQYF.